Included here is one TCR beta chain sequence, with context. The CDR3 loop spans 13 amino acids. Per the germline V gene, CDR1 is SGDLS and CDR2 is YYNGEE. Trimming removed 4 bases from V and 3 bases from J, with 11 bases in between. The data belong to a study of blood T cell repertoires in COVID-19. Looking at the study overall: COVID-19 samples, acute and convalescent, were from the United States, Italy and Spain. PBMCs, B-cell-depleted T cells, or T cells were the source of the cDNA or gDNA that made up the material.

As handled by the study authors: Reference gene primer amplification in the assay estimated nucleated cell counts. The repertoire was sequenced with immunoSEQ multiplex PCR; TCRdb's copy has only in-frame clones and lacks some. V and J calls and clone size are those listed in that table; D and trimming were worked out from the DNA. The sample consists of approximately 240,000 clones, 80% to 85% of them appearing once. The material sequenced was peripheral blood. The genes are TRBV9 and TRBJ2-7; D not resolved. This sequence originates from a woman aged 30 to 39 who had recovered from COVID-19. The CDR3, as DNA: TGTGCCAGCAGCCTAACCTCGGGCTACGAGCAGTACTTC. Amino acid sequence: CASSLTSGYEQYF.